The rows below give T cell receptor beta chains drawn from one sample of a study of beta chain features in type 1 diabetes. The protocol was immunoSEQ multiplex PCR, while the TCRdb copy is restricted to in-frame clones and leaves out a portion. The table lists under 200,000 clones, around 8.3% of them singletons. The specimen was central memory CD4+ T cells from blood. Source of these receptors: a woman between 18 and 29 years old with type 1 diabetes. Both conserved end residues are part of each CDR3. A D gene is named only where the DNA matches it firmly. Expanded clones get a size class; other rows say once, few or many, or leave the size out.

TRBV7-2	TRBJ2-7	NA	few	CASSFNRVQFSYEQYF	TGTGCCAGCAGCTTCAACAGGGTTCAATTCTCCTACGAGCAGTACTTC
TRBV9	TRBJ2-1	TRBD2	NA	CASSGSGSPYNEQFF	TGTGCCAGCAGCGGTAGCGGGAGCCCCTACAATGAGCAGTTCTTC
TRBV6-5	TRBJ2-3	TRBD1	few	CASSRGSFTDTQYF	TGTGCCAGCTCCAGGGGGAGCTTCACAGATACGCAGTATTTT
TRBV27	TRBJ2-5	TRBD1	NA	CASSTRGRETQYF	TGTGCCAGCAGTACCAGGGGGCGTGAGACCCAGTACTTC
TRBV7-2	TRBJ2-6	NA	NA	CASSFDPLQNAGANVLTF	TGTGCCAGCAGCTTTGATCCTTTACAGAACGCCGGGGCCAACGTCCTGACTTTC
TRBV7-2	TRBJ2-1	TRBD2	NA	CASSLLAGRYNEQFF	TGTGCCAGCAGCTTACTAGCGGGCCGTTACAATGAGCAGTTCTTC
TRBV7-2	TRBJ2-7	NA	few	CASSLAAGVADEQYF	TGTGCCAGCAGCTTAGCGGCAGGGGTGGCAGACGAGCAGTACTTC
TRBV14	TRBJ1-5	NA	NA	CASSLAGQPQHF	TGTGCCAGCAGCCTCGCGGGTCAGCCCCAGCATTTT
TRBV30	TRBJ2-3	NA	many	CAWRESADTQYF	TGTGCCTGGAGGGAGAGTGCAGATACGCAGTATTTT
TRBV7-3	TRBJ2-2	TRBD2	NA	CASSLIAGMNTGELFF	TGTGCCAGCAGCCTAATAGCGGGAATGAACACCGGGGAGCTGTTTTTT
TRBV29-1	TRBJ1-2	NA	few	CSVAPSGSYGYTF	TGCAGCGTTGCGCCGTCGGGTTCCTATGGCTACACCTTC
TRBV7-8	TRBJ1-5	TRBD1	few	CASSLWGQVVQPQHF	TGTGCCAGCAGCTTATGGGGACAGGTTGTTCAGCCCCAGCATTTT
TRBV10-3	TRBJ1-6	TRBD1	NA	CANQRQGNSPLHF	TGTGCCAATCAGAGACAGGGTAATTCACCCCTCCACTTT
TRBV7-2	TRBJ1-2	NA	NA	CASSSAQAGSGYTF	TGTGCCAGCAGCTCAGCCCAGGCGGGCAGCGGCTACACCTTC
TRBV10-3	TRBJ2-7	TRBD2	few	CAISAGGNTYEQYF	TGTGCCATCAGCGCGGGGGGCAATACCTACGAGCAGTACTTC
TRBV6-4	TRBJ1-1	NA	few	CASRPQQSMNTEAFF	TGTGCCAGCAGGCCCCAACAGAGTATGAACACTGAAGCTTTCTTT
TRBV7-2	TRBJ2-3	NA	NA	CASSSGGPEDTQYF	TGTGCCAGCAGCTCCGGAGGGCCTGAGGATACGCAGTATTTT
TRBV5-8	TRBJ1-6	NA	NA	CASSWGTLNSPLHF	TGTGCCAGCAGCTGGGGGACACTTAATTCACCCCTCCACTTT
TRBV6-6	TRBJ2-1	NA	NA	CASSYSVDEQFF	TGTGCCAGCAGTTACTCTGTAGATGAGCAGTTCTTC
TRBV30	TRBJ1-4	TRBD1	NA	CAWRGQGFGEKLFF	TGTGCCTGGAGGGGACAGGGTTTTGGCGAAAAACTGTTTTTT
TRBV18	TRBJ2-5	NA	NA	CASSPPGSSTRVTQYF	TGTGCCAGCTCACCACCTGGGAGCTCGACCCGGGTGACCCAGTACTTC
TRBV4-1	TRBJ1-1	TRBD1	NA	CASSRQGLNTEAFF	TGCGCCAGCAGCCGACAGGGCTTGAACACTGAAGCTTTCTTT
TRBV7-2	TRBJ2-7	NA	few	CASSSVSGAYEQYF	TGTGCCAGCAGCAGTGTTAGCGGCGCCTACGAGCAGTACTTC
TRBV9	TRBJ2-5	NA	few	CASSNTGWETQYF	TGTGCCAGCAGCAACACAGGGTGGGAGACCCAGTACTTC
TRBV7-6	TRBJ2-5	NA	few	CASSLVSQGNQETQYF	TGTGCCAGCAGCTTAGTGTCCCAGGGAAACCAGGAGACCCAGTACTTC
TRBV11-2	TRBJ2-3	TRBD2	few	CASSLLPGGGTRTDTQYF	TGTGCCAGCAGCTTACTACCCGGGGGGGGGACGCGCACAGATACGCAGTATTTT
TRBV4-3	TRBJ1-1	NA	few	CASSQDFRVNTEAFF	TGCGCCAGCAGCCAAGATTTTCGAGTGAACACTGAAGCTTTCTTT
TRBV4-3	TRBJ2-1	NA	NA	CASSQDRATPGYEQFF	TGCGCCAGCAGCCAAGATCGGGCGACCCCGGGGTATGAGCAGTTCTTC
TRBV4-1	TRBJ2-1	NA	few	CASSQEGLGSGNEQFF	TGCGCCAGCAGCCAAGAGGGCCTCGGATCGGGGAATGAGCAGTTCTTC
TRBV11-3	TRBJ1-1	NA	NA	CASSLERVPLSEAFF	TGTGCCAGCAGCTTAGAGAGGGTTCCGCTATCTGAAGCTTTCTTT